Following are 20 T cell receptor beta chains from one sample sequenced in a study of T cells in Graves' hyperthyroidism and ophthalmopathy. There were TCR beta CDR3 regions amplified from RNA transcripts. The HTBI primer set was used in a first-round RT-PCR of the TCR CDR3. TCRdb passed the multiplex PCR reads through MiXCR, listing each CDR3 protein once. The data show about 640,000 distinct CDR3 sequences, under 25% seen once. The sample comprised blood. Receptors were obtained from a man between 25 and 39 years old with Graves' ophthalmopathy.

In this sample, this clonotype turned up many times. DNA for the CDR3: TGTGCCAGCAGTTTGTTACCAGGGAACACTGAAGCTTTCTTT. This sequence encodes CASSLLPGNTEAFF. V usage is TRBV27 and J usage is TRBJ1-1; D is unresolved. The CDR3 covers 14 residues. The germline V gene has CDR1 MNHEY and CDR2 SMNVEV (reference sequence). Trimming shortened V by 3 bases and J by 1 base, and 9 bases separated the two germline ends.

The gene calls are TRBV12-5 and TRBJ2-2; D not certain. V was pared by 6 bases and J by 4 bases, with 21 bases between. The CDR3 is 17 residues long. Germline V lookup: CDR1 LGHNT, CDR2 FRNRAP. This CDR3 is CASGLRRDGSVTGELFF. CDR3 nucleotides: TGTGCTAGTGGCTTGAGGAGAGACGGATCAGTCACCGGGGAGCTGTTTTTT.

This clonotype was seen repeatedly, ten times or more. J is TRBJ1-5 and V is TRBV28; D may be TRBD1 (6 bases). This CDR3 spans 14 amino acids. V was trimmed by 10 bases and J by 11 bases, leaving 24 bases between them. CDR1 is MDHEN and CDR2 is SYDVKM in the germline V gene. The CDR3 here is CATEPGGGRRAQHF. The DNA for the CDR3 is TGTGCCACCGAACCCGGGGGGGGCCGAAGGGCCCAGCATTTT. Drawing the rest from reference TRBV28 and TRBJ1-5, the complete variable domain is DVKVTQSSRYLVKRTGEKVFLECVQDMDHENMFWYRQDPGLGLRLIYFSYDVKMKEKGDIPEGYSVSREKKERFSLILESASTNQTSMYLCATEPGGGRRAQHFGDGTRLSIL.

The chain combines TRBV12-3 or TRBV12-4 with TRBJ1-4; perhaps TRBD1 as D (5 bases). The CDR3 consists of 13 residues. V lost 3 bases and J 4 bases, leaving 6 bases between the germline ends. In DNA form, the CDR3 reads TGTGCCAGCAGTTTCAGGGTTAATGAAAAACTGTTTTTT. This sequence encodes CASSFRVNEKLFF.

Written as DNA, the CDR3 is TGTGCCAGCTCCGGACAGGGAGGTGGTTACAATGAGCAGTTCTTC. Amino acid sequence: CASSGQGGGYNEQFF. The J gene is TRBJ2-1, the V gene TRBV18; 8 nucleotides line up with TRBD1. Per the germline V gene, CDR1 is KGHSH and CDR2 is LQKENI. The CDR3 runs to 15 residues. J gave up 4 bases and V 6 bases, and 8 bases lay outside the gene matches.

This clonotype has only a few counts. This rearrangement joins TRBV28 to TRBJ1-3; maybe TRBD1 (5 bases). The CDR3 is 16 residues long. The V gene's germline CDR1 is MDHEN and CDR2 SYDVKM. V lost 5 bases to trimming and J lost 7 bases, with 21 bases between them. The CDR3, as DNA: TGTGCCAGCAGTCTGCCGACATCCTCCAAGGGGAACACCATATATTTT. It specifies CASSLPTSSKGNTIYF. The whole variable domain, remainder taken from reference TRBV28 and TRBJ1-3, is DVKVTQSSRYLVKRTGEKVFLECVQDMDHENMFWYRQDPGLGLRLIYFSYDVKMKEKGDIPEGYSVSREKKERFSLILESASTNQTSMYLCASSLPTSSKGNTIYFGEGSWLTVV.

The chain carries TRBV5-1 and TRBJ2-2; D is ambiguous. This CDR3 has 12 residues. Germline lookup yields CDR1 SGHRS and CDR2 YFSETQ. V was trimmed by 0 bases and J by 9 bases, leaving 6 bases between them. CDR3 protein: CASSLESRELFF. DNA for the CDR3: TGCGCCAGCAGCTTGGAGAGTCGGGAGCTGTTTTTT. The complete variable domain, with remaining parts taken from reference TRBV5-1 and TRBJ2-2, reads KAGVTQTPRYLIKTRGQQVTLSCSPISGHRSVSWYQQTPGQGLQFLFEYFSETQRNKGNFPGRFSGRQFSNSRSEMNVSTLELGDSALYLCASSLESRELFFGEGSRLTVL.

This clonotype was recorded at least ten times. This rearrangement joins TRBV11-2 to TRBJ2-7; D is perhaps TRBD1 (6 bases). Germline values: CDR1 SGHAT, CDR2 FQNNGV. V gave up 4 bases and J gave up 5 bases, with 9 bases separating them. The CDR3 is 12 residues long. This CDR3 reads CASSYRDHEQYF. CDR3 nucleotide sequence: TGTGCCAGCAGCTACAGGGACCACGAGCAGTACTTC.

This clonotype was seen at least ten times. The gene calls are TRBV7-3 and TRBJ2-5; 11 nucleotides match TRBD1. Germline CDR1 reads SGHTA; CDR2 reads FQGTGA. This CDR3 has 16 residues. With 5 bases clipped from V and 1 base from J, the junction kept 6 bases outside the gene matches. CDR3 amino acids: CASSRSGTGGQETQYF. In DNA, the CDR3 is TGTGCCAGCAGCCGCTCCGGGACAGGGGGCCAAGAGACCCAGTACTTC.

This clonotype was seen at least ten times. This chain links TRBV7-2 with TRBJ2-3; 10 nucleotides match TRBD2. Germline values: CDR1 SGHTA, CDR2 FQGNSA. V shed 6 bases and J 3 bases; nucleotides not matched to a gene: 9. The CDR3 loop spans 16 amino acids. DNA of the CDR3: TGTGCCAGCAGTCAAGCTCTAGCGGGAGTAACAGATACGCAGTATTTT. Encoded protein: CASSQALAGVTDTQYF.

This clonotype occurred a few times. The J gene is TRBJ2-3, the V gene TRBV4-3; the D gene could be TRBD1 or TRBD2 (6 bases each). Germline CDR1 LGHNA, CDR2 YSLEER. The V and J ends lost 2 bases and 5 bases respectively, with 20 bases between them. The CDR3 extends over 17 amino acids. CDR3 in DNA: TGCGCCAGCAGCCAACGCCGATCGGGGGCGCTGGGAGATACGCAGTATTTT. Amino acid sequence: CASSQRRSGALGDTQYF.

The genes are TRBV5-1 and TRBJ2-7; D call uncertain. This CDR3 is built from 13 residues. Trimming shortened V by 4 bases and J by 5 bases, and 13 bases separated the two germline ends. CDR1 is SGHRS and CDR2 is YFSETQ in the germline V gene. In DNA form, the CDR3 reads TGCGCCAGCAGCCTCGACGACCGGGACGAGCAGTACTTC. This sequence encodes CASSLDDRDEQYF.

This clonotype was found many times. V usage is TRBV15 and J usage is TRBJ1-2, with D unresolved. The CDR3 has 13 residues. Germline CDR1 is LNHNV and CDR2 is YYDKDF (reference sequence). V dropped 0 bases and J dropped 4 bases, with 6 bases sitting between them. Here the CDR3 reads CATSRDRTYGYTF. DNA for the CDR3: TGTGCCACCAGCAGAGACCGGACCTATGGCTACACCTTC.

This clonotype was recorded at least ten times. The rearrangement links TRBV28 to TRBJ2-1, with D possibly TRBD2 on 6 matching bases. This CDR3 comprises 13 residues. Germline V gives CDR1 MDHEN, CDR2 SYDVKM. The V and J ends lost 3 bases and 4 bases respectively, with 7 bases between them. The CDR3 spells CASSLRGYNEQFF. The CDR3 region has the DNA TGTGCCAGCAGTTTGCGGGGATACAATGAGCAGTTCTTC.

This sequence joins TRBV6-1 and TRBJ2-5, with D unresolved. Germline V CDR1 and CDR2: MNHNS, SASEGT. This CDR3 has 13 amino acids. The V gene lost 5 bases and the J gene lost 5 bases, with 12 bases spanning the gap. The CDR3 region is CASSRPSPETQYF. The CDR3 DNA is TGTGCCAGCAGTAGGCCCTCACCGGAGACCCAGTACTTC.

This clonotype appeared many times. This chain joins TRBV12-3 or TRBV12-4 and TRBJ2-7, with 9 bases matching TRBD1. Losses at the gene ends were 4 bases for V and 5 bases for J; bases not matched to a gene: 6. CDR3 size: 14 residues. The CDR3 sequence is CASSWGQGPNEQYF. Here the CDR3 DNA reads TGTGCCAGCAGTTGGGGACAGGGCCCTAACGAGCAGTACTTC.

Many counts were recorded for this clonotype. This chain links TRBV7-3 with TRBJ1-1; TRBD1 aligns across 8 bases. Germline V lookup: CDR1 SGHTA, CDR2 FQGTGA. The CDR3 is 12 residues long. J gave up 11 bases and V 5 bases, and 7 bases lay outside the gene matches. In DNA form, the CDR3 reads TGTGCCAGCAGCCTCCCCAGGGGGCCCGCTTTCTTT. Its translation is CASSLPRGPAFF.

This clonotype was counted a few times. CDR3 amino acids: CSASGRSNNEQFF. In DNA, the CDR3 is TGCAGTGCTAGCGGGAGGTCGAACAATGAGCAGTTCTTC. J is TRBJ2-1 and V is TRBV20-1, with 7 bases that match TRBD2. Germline CDR1 and CDR2: DFQATT and SNEGSKA (reference sequence). V lost 3 bases, J lost 5 bases, and 4 bases stayed unmatched. This CDR3 comprises 13 residues.

As concerns this clonotype: At one end the junction does not follow the germline gene, possibly because of a read error. This chain links TRBV24-1 with TRBJ1-2; tentative D call: TRBD1 (5 bases). CDR1 KGHDR and CDR2 SFDVKD come from the germline V gene. This CDR3 has 15 amino acids. The CDR3 protein is CTTSDPWQGENGYTF. DNA of the CDR3: TGTACCACCAGTGACCCCTGGCAGGGAGAGAATGGCTACACCTTC.

The genes are TRBV11-2 and TRBJ2-2, with 7 bases identical to TRBD1. The CDR3 sequence is 16 residues long. CDR1 and CDR2 from the germline V gene are SGHAT and FQNNGV. V trimming: 5 bases; J trimming: 7 bases; junction bases outside the gene matches: 13. CDR3 in amino acids: CASSGGQQGMGGELFF. As DNA, the CDR3 is TGTGCCAGCAGCGGGGGTCAACAGGGGATGGGCGGGGAGCTGTTTTTT.